A selection of T cell receptor beta chains follows, all from one sample in a study of blood T cell repertoires in COVID-19. Here immunoSEQ multiplex PCR was the method, and the copy in TCRdb shows in-frame clones only, minus some. In the table there are over 150,000 clones, about 86% of which are singletons. Material: peripheral blood. The receptors here all came from a man aged 50 or older with active or convalescent COVID-19. CDR3s include the opening cysteine and the closing phenylalanine or tryptophan. The D gene is left open where the match is weak. Some rows mark clone size as missing; the rest say once, few, many or name a class of expanded clone.

cdr3_aa clone_size v_call d_call
CASSFPGGGNQPQHF NA TRBV28 NA
CASSGLAGGDTQYF NA TRBV2 TRBD2
CASSRTILTGRNQPQHF few TRBV4-1 TRBD1
CASSLNPGLEGSNEQFF few TRBV5-1 TRBD2
CASSAGSGTGNQPQHF NA TRBV9 TRBD1
CASSRDRGDEQYF NA TRBV7-3 TRBD1
CATSDLRTGVTDTQYF few TRBV24-1 TRBD1
CASSSSGGEWETQYF NA TRBV5-1 TRBD1
CASTTGGSLNEQFF once TRBV5-1 TRBD1
CASSNGQGFTEAFF NA TRBV7-3 TRBD1
CASSFRGRPEAFF NA TRBV12-3/TRBV12-4 NA
CAWSLAGVPEQFF NA TRBV30 TRBD2
CASSHPQERGNEQFF NA TRBV7-3 TRBD2
CASFRGRGETQYF NA TRBV6-5 TRBD1
CASSPDRDWGNSPLHF NA TRBV4-3 TRBD1
CASSPALTRSTGELFF NA TRBV4-3 NA
CARKTSSAIYYEQYF few TRBV5-3 NA
CASAETYEQYF NA TRBV7-9 NA
CASSTTGGGSYEQYF NA TRBV7-2 TRBD1
CASSIRILAGVNNEQFF NA TRBV19 TRBD2
CASSQDLATGHTGELFF NA TRBV3-1/TRBV3-2 NA
CAIRGGGDNEQFF NA TRBV10-3 NA
CASSYSGFLTGGRQPQHF few TRBV6-2/TRBV6-3 TRBD1
CASSLAGLAGGGEQFF NA TRBV7-9 TRBD2
CASSLGQGGTDTQYF once TRBV5-6 TRBD1
CASSQRGGKETQYF NA TRBV3-1/TRBV3-2 TRBD1
CARRRDSRFYGYTF NA TRBV21-1 NA
CASSIDRGGNYGYTF NA TRBV19 TRBD1
CASSLVVGASNQPQHF NA TRBV7-2 NA
CASSTGGGPTDTQYF once TRBV6-6 NA
CSASEGRGIAEAFF NA TRBV20-1 TRBD1
CASSVDSLTIYF NA TRBV9 NA
CASSTPGGAGQPQHF NA TRBV19 TRBD1
CASSGTTTDTQYF NA TRBV19 NA
CASSFVTARPTYEQYF NA TRBV5-4 NA
CASSSIISGGAPIETQYF NA TRBV5-4 NA
CASSLFGRRGTDTQYF NA TRBV5-8 NA
CASSRKTGPGNTIYF NA TRBV5-4 NA
CASSSLVWRAFF NA TRBV12-3/TRBV12-4 NA
CASSYPTGGSYEQYF NA TRBV6-5 TRBD1
CASSDHPGGGTEAFF NA TRBV6-1 NA
CASSLFSTEQYF NA TRBV6-2/TRBV6-3 NA
CASRDRDRGGTEAFF NA TRBV10-1 TRBD1
CASSQGFGQGHYGYTF NA TRBV4-3 TRBD1
CASSFHGYEQYF NA TRBV27 NA
CAISESPTSGIHSYEQYF NA TRBV10-3 TRBD2
CASSQEWGLGATQYF once TRBV4-3 NA
CASSLWGTPLRQETQYF NA TRBV27 NA